This T cell receptor beta chain is from a study of blood T cell repertoires in COVID-19. Across the study: The samples span acute and convalescent COVID-19 from the United States, Italy and Spain. From T cells, B-cell-depleted T cells, or PBMCs came the material, which was cDNA or gDNA.

V was clipped by 5 bases and J by 4 bases; unmatched bases: 9. This CDR3 spans 16 amino acids. Germline V CDR1 and CDR2: SGHDT, YYEEEE. The table came from immunoSEQ multiplex PCR; TCRdb's copy has only in-frame clones and leaves some out. Counted here are approximately 250,000 clones, about 89% occurring once; the ten biggest clones make up around 4%. This clone was detected a few times. The TCR sequence derives from a woman aged 30 to 39 who had recovered from COVID-19. The chain employs TRBV5-6 and TRBJ1-6; 7 bases line up with TRBD1. Sequenced: PBMCs or T cells enriched from blood (not recorded which). The chain's CDR3 is CASRYGQAEYNSPLHF. The CDR3 DNA follows: TGTGCCAGCAGATATGGACAGGCCGAGTATAATTCACCCCTCCACTTT.